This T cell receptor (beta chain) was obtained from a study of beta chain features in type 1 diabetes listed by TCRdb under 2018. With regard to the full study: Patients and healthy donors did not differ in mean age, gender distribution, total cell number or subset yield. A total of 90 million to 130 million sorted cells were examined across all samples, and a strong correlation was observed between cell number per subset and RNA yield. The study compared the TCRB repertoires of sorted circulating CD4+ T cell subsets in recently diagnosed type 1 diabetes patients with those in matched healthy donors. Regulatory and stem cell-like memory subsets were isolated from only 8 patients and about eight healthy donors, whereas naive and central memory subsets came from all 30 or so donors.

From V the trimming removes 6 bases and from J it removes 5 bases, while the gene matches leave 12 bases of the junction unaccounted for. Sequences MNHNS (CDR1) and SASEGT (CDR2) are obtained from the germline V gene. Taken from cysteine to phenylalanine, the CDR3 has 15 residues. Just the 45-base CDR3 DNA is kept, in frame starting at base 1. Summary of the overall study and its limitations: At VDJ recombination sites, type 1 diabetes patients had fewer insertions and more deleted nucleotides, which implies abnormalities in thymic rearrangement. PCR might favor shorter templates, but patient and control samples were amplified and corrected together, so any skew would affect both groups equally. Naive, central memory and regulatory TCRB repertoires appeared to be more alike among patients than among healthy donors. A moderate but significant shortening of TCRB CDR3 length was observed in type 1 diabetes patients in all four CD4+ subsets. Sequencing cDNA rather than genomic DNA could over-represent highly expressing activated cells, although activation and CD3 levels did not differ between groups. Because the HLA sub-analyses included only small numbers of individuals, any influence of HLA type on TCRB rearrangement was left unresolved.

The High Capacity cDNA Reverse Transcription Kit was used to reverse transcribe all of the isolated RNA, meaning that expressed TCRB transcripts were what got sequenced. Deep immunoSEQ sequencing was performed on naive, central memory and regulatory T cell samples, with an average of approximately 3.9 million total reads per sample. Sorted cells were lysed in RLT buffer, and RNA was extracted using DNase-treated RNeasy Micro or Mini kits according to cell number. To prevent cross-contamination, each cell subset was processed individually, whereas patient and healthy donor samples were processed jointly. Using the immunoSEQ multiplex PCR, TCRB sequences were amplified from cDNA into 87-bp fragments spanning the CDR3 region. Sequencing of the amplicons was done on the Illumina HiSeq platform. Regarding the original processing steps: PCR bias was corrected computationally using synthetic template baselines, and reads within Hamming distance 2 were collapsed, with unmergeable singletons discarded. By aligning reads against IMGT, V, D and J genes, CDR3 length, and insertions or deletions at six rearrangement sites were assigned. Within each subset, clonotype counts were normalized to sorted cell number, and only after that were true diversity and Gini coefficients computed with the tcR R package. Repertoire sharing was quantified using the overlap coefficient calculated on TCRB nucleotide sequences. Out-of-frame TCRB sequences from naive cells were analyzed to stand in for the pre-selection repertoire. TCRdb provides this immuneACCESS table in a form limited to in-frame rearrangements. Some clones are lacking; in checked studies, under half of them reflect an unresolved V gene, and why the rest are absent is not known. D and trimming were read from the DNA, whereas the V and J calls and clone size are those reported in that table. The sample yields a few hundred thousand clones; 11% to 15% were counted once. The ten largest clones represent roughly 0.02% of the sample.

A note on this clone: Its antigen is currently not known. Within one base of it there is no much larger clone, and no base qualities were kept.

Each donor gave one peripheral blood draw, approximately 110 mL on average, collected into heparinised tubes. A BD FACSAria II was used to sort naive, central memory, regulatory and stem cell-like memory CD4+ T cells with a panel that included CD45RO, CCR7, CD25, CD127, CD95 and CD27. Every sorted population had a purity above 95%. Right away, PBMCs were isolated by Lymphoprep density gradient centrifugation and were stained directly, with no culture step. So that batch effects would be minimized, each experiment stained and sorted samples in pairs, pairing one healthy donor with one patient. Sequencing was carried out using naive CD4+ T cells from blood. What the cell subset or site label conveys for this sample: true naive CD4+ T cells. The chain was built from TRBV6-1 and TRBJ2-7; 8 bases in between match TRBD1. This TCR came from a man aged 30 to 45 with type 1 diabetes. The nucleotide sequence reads TGTGCCAGCAGGGATCGGACAGGGTGGATCGACGAGCAGTACTTC. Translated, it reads CASRDRTGWIDEQYF.